Listed below are T cell receptor beta chains from one sample, sequenced in a study of beta chain features in type 1 diabetes. Repertoires were generated with immunoSEQ multiplex PCR, while TCRdb's copy carries only in-frame clones and drops some. The repertoire holds 640,000 or so clones, with over 13% as singletons. The specimen was naive CD4+ T cells from blood. The receptors were sampled from a man in his late teens or twenties with type 1 diabetes. Both conserved end residues are part of each CDR3.

>TRBJ2-7|TRBV11-2|15
CASSFSEQGSYEQYF
>TRBJ1-2|TRBV5-1|15
CASSLITDSFYGYTF
>TRBJ2-2|TRBV7-9|14
CASSLGQDTGELFF
>TRBJ2-6|TRBV4-2|15
CASSQDGSGANVLTF
>TRBJ2-1|TRBV4-1|16
CASSLGLAETYNEQFF
>TRBJ1-3|TRBV5-4|13
CASSLDGGNTIYF
>TRBJ2-7|TRBV18|14
CASSPIQGRNEQYF
>TRBJ2-1|TRBV6-5|15
CASSYSGTSGNEQFF
>TRBJ2-1|TRBV10-3|16
CAISEWKGLAYNEQFF
>TRBJ1-1|TRBV29-1|15
CSVLGTTTGNTEAFF
>TRBJ1-5|TRBV2|14
CASSSWDSNQPQHF
>TRBJ2-2|TRBV27|14
CASSWGQGTGELFF
>TRBJ2-7|TRBV7-2|14
CASSWGQASYEQYF
>TRBJ1-2|TRBV11-2|15
CASSIRDRAFGGYTF
>TRBJ2-5|TRBV29-1|11
CSVGVLETQYF
>TRBJ2-7|TRBV4-3|16
CASSPWTGTTGYEQYF
>TRBJ1-5|TRBV7-2|17
CASSTRTGPRSNQPQHF
>TRBJ1-4|TRBV4-3|19
CASSQDRQWRGGTNEKLFF
>TRBJ2-1|TRBV5-1|14
CASSMKGLENEQFF
>TRBJ1-2|TRBV4-3|15
CASSQDKGAHYGYTF
>TRBJ2-7|TRBV19|14
CASSIHGSGTEQYF
>TRBJ2-5|TRBV7-9|14
CASSLSPIEETQYF
>TRBJ1-1|TRBV7-2|13
CASSSKTGSEAFF
>TRBJ2-2|TRBV19|15
CASSISRGDTGELFF
>TRBJ2-5|TRBV18|15
CASSRYGSLQETQYF
>TRBJ2-1|TRBV27|13
CATRRSSTNEQFF
>TRBJ2-1|TRBV6-5|14
CASTLGQGYNEQFF
>TRBJ2-1|TRBV30|12
CAWSIGYNEQFF
>TRBJ1-2|TRBV5-1|14
CASTPGPPNYGYTF
>TRBJ1-4|TRBV5-1|17
CASSSGLRWGDNEKLFF
>TRBJ2-1|TRBV28|16
CASSLPQGASYNEQFF
>TRBJ2-7|TRBV25-1|13
CASRGDSRYEQYF
>TRBJ2-7|TRBV7-9|13
CARNRILLDEQYF
>TRBJ1-3|TRBV7-2|15
CASSPRQARGSAIYF
>TRBJ2-3|TRBV4-3|13
CASRANGGDTQYF
>TRBJ2-5|TRBV11-2|15
CASSLSVSLQETQYF
>TRBJ2-1|TRBV25-1|16
CASNMTSGRPRNEQFF